These T cell receptor beta chains were read from a single sample in a study of cytotoxic CD8 clonotypes in ibrutinib-treated CLL. Assay used: immunoSEQ multiplex PCR; TCRdb lists only in-frame clones, some missing. The sample has around 310,000 clones, almost 80% seen once. Source: PBMCs, taken before ibrutinib treatment. The receptors derive from a human donor with chronic lymphocytic leukemia. The CDR3 runs from the conserved cysteine through the conserved F or W.

v_gene: TRBV5-1; j_gene: TRBJ2-3; CDR3aa: CASSLRGLQPDTQYF
v_gene: TRBV13; j_gene: TRBJ2-1; CDR3aa: CASSLGGWGLAAHNEQFF
v_gene: TRBV30; j_gene: TRBJ2-3; CDR3aa: CAWSILNGDTQYF
v_gene: TRBV27; j_gene: TRBJ2-3; CDR3aa: CASRRLDTQYF
v_gene: TRBV5-1; j_gene: TRBJ2-1; CDR3aa: CASSRTGDYNEQFF
v_gene: TRBV6-6; j_gene: TRBJ2-5; CDR3aa: CASSYLAREETQYF
v_gene: TRBV5-4; j_gene: TRBJ1-2; CDR3aa: CASSGRGRWNYGYTF
v_gene: TRBV6-1; j_gene: TRBJ2-7; CDR3aa: CASSEWITYEQYF
v_gene: TRBV27; j_gene: TRBJ1-1; CDR3aa: CASSLSQGLDAFF
v_gene: TRBV6-5; j_gene: TRBJ2-7; CDR3aa: CASSYSGYTYEQYF
v_gene: TRBV7-2; j_gene: TRBJ2-3; CDR3aa: CASSLSYSGRASTDTQYF
v_gene: TRBV9; j_gene: TRBJ1-2; CDR3aa: CASSSQGGYTF
v_gene: TRBV15; j_gene: TRBJ2-2; CDR3aa: CATSIEQGSLNTGELFF
v_gene: TRBV4-3; j_gene: TRBJ2-7; CDR3aa: CASSQDVSFLYEQYF
v_gene: TRBV7-2; j_gene: TRBJ2-5; CDR3aa: CASRQRETQYF
v_gene: TRBV9; j_gene: TRBJ2-7; CDR3aa: CASSVVPGGIHEQYF